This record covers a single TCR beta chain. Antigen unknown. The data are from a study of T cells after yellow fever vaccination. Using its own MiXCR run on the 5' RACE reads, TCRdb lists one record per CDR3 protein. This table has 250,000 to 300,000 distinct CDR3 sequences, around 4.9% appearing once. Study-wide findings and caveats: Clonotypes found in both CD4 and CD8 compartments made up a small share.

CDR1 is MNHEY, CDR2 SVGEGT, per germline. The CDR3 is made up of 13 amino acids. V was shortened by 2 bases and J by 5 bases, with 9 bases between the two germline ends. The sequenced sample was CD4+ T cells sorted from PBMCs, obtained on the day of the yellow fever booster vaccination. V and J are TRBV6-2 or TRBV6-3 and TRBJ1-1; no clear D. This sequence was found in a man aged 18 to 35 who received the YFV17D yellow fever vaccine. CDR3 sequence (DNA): TGTGCCAGCAGTTACCCTGAAAGGACTGAAGCTTTCTTT. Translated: CASSYPERTEAFF.